This T cell receptor (beta chain) emerged from a study of long-term antiretroviral therapy in people with HIV. Study background: The earliest samples came from an era when ART typically awaited falling CD4 counts. Broader study findings: The study collected blood between about 2004 and 2017, possibly under older ART regimens. Patients on ART gained diversity, which nonetheless stayed below transplant donor controls. CDR3 length ranges were narrower in HIV repertoires than in controls.

Researchers report immunoSEQ v3.0 was run at survey level. Sequencing used immunoSEQ multiplex PCR; TCRdb keeps in-frame clones, though not all of them. The table lists around 30,000 clones, around 82% of them singletons, with around 8.3% in the top ten. As regards this clone: Its antigen is currently unknown.

This receptor was obtained from a man aged 35 to 55 with HIV. Sequencing used unsorted PBMCs, obtained 3 years after starting antiretroviral therapy.

For the CDR3, the DNA is TGTGCCAGCAGTCCCTGGGGGGGGAACAATCAGCCCCAGCATTTT. This encodes CASSPWGGNNQPQHF. The genes are TRBV6-5 and TRBJ1-5, with D maybe TRBD1 (5 bases). Trimming left V 5 bases short and J 3 bases short, with 14 bases between. The CDR3 sequence is 15 residues long. From germline, CDR1 is MNHEY and CDR2 SVGAGI.